This entry lists 31 T cell receptor beta chains sequenced from one sample in a study of T-cell reconstitution after alpha-beta-depleted transplantation in children. A library of TCRbeta sequences, prepared with unique molecular identifiers, was generated. TCRdb used MiXCR to reprocess the PCR reads, holding one entry per CDR3 protein. The data hold approximately 200,000 distinct CDR3 sequences, with less than 15% observed a single time. The sample here was PBMCs from the stem cell graft donor, taken from the stem cell graft. These TCRs come from a human donor who donated a stem cell graft to a child with acute lymphoblastic leukemia.

This rearrangement joins TRBV2 to TRBJ2-5; no reliable D call. The CDR3 runs 11 residues. Trimming removed 2 bases from V and 7 bases from J, with 5 bases in between. The germline V gene encodes CDR1 SNHLY and CDR2 FYNNEI. This chain's CDR3 is CASSESPTQYF. DNA of the CDR3: TGTGCCAGCAGTGAATCCCCGACCCAGTACTTC.

This clonotype appeared many times. The CDR3 coding sequence is TGTGCCAGCAGCCCCGATACCCTCCCCGGACGAGATAACATTCAGTACTTC. Protein product: CASSPDTLPGRDNIQYF. The chain is built from TRBV5-5 and TRBJ2-4; D unclear. The V gene's germline CDR1 is SGHKS and CDR2 YYEKEE (reference sequence). This CDR3 region has 17 residues. Trimming pared 4 bases from V and 7 bases from J, leaving 24 bases between.

This clonotype was counted ten times or more. V and J are TRBV7-9 and TRBJ2-1; possibly TRBD2 for D (6 bases). The V gene lost 4 bases and the J gene lost 6 bases, with 16 bases spanning the gap. The CDR3 covers 15 residues. The germline CDR1 and CDR2 sequences are SEHNR and FQNEAQ (reference sequence). The DNA for the CDR3 is TGTGCCAGCAGCTATGGACGGGGGAGCGCCAATGAGCAGTTCTTC. Its protein is CASSYGRGSANEQFF.

This clonotype has ten or more counts. J is TRBJ2-6 and V is TRBV28; D unresolved. Germline CDR1 and CDR2: MDHEN and SYDVKM. This CDR3 is built from 14 residues. Trimming took off 10 bases at V and 0 bases at J, with 10 bases between the two ends. Written as DNA, the CDR3 is TGTGCCACCTGTAAATCCTCTGGGGCCAACGTCCTGACTTTC. This sequence encodes CATCKSSGANVLTF.

The chain couples TRBV6-5 to TRBJ1-1; no firm D call. From germline, CDR1 is MNHEY and CDR2 SVGAGI. V was trimmed by 0 bases and J by 4 bases, leaving 15 bases between them. CDR3 size: 16 residues. The CDR3 region is CASSYSEWVALTEAFF. The CDR3 DNA reads as TGTGCCAGCAGTTACTCGGAGTGGGTGGCCCTCACTGAAGCTTTCTTT.

This clonotype came up once. The chain carries TRBV5-6 and TRBJ2-1, with 10 bases identical to TRBD1. Germline V gene lookup returns CDR1 SGHDT and CDR2 YYEEEE. The length of the CDR3 is 17 residues. Trimming took 8 bases from V and 8 from J; bases not matched to a gene: 19. The CDR3 coding sequence is TGTGCCAGGGGCCCCGTGTATCCGGGACAGGGGTTTGATGAGCAGTTCTTC. This gives the protein CARGPVYPGQGFDEQFF.

This clonotype was seen only a few times. The V call is TRBV12-3 or TRBV12-4, the J call TRBJ1-6; D possibly corresponds to TRBD1 (6 bases). The CDR3 covers 14 residues. V gave up 7 bases and J gave up 6 bases, with 13 bases separating them. The CDR3 reads CASTAGQPNSPLHF. The CDR3 nucleotides read TGTGCCAGCACCGCCGGACAGCCTAATTCACCCCTCCACTTT.

The chain links TRBV5-5 to TRBJ2-3, with D unresolved. The CDR3 consists of 14 residues. Germline V gene data show CDR1 as SGHKS and CDR2 as YYEKEE (reference sequence). V lost 4 bases, J lost 2 bases, and 11 bases lay in between. CDR3 DNA: TGTGCCAGCAGCCCCCGTTCGGTCACAGATACGCAGTATTTT. It is translated as CASSPRSVTDTQYF. Combining the CDR3 with reference TRBV5-5 and TRBJ2-3 gives the whole variable domain DAGVTQSPTHLIKTRGQQVTLRCSPISGHKSVSWYQQVLGQGPQFIFQYYEKEERGRGNFPDRFSARQFPNYSSELNVNALLLGDSALYLCASSPRSVTDTQYFGPGTRLTVL.

This clonotype was seen a handful of times. The rearrangement uses TRBV20-1 and TRBJ2-1; 14 bases fit TRBD2. V shed 0 bases and J 8 bases; nucleotides not matched to a gene: 9. The CDR3 extends over 17 amino acids. CDR1 and CDR2 (germline): DFQATT, SNEGSKA (reference sequence). The CDR3 sequence: CSARDLRGTSGRDEQFF. CDR3 bases: TGCAGTGCTAGAGATTTGAGGGGGACTAGCGGGAGAGATGAGCAGTTCTTC.

This clonotype was observed a handful of times. V gene TRBV29-1 combines with J gene TRBJ1-2; a weak D match, TRBD1 (6 bases). The V end was cut by 2 bases, the J end by 4 bases, with 11 bases between. This CDR3 has 13 amino acids. CDR1 is SQVTM, CDR2 ANQGSEA, per germline. The CDR3 reads CSVEPGQSYGYTF. CDR3 in DNA: TGCAGCGTTGAACCCGGACAGAGCTATGGCTACACCTTC.

This clonotype was observed many times. The gene calls are TRBV9 and TRBJ1-5; no definite D call. Germline V gene data show CDR1 as SGDLS and CDR2 as YYNGEE. Trimming took off 2 bases at V and 2 bases at J, with 11 bases between the two ends. CDR3 length: 15 residues. The CDR3: CASSVGGAGNQPQHF. CDR3 DNA sequence: TGTGCCAGCAGCGTTGGAGGTGCGGGCAATCAGCCCCAGCATTTT.

This clonotype was detected many times. CDR3 in amino acids: CASSNPSTGSHEQYF. CDR3 nucleotide sequence: TGTGCCAGTAGTAACCCCAGCACAGGGTCCCACGAGCAGTACTTC. The V and J genes are TRBV19 and TRBJ2-7; possibly TRBD1 for D (6 bases). The V and J ends lost 4 bases and 5 bases respectively, with 18 bases between them. There are 15 residues in the CDR3. Germline V lookup: CDR1 LNHDA, CDR2 SQIVND (reference sequence).

This clonotype was recorded many times. The rearrangement uses TRBV5-1 and TRBJ1-4, with 11 bases that match TRBD1. V trimming: 4 bases; J trimming: 2 bases; junction bases outside the gene matches: 4. CDR1 SGHRS and CDR2 YFSETQ come from the germline V gene. CDR3 length: 16 amino acids. The CDR3, as DNA: TGCGCCAGCAGCCCAGGACAGGGGGCTACTAATGAAAAACTGTTTTTT. Amino acid sequence: CASSPGQGATNEKLFF.

V usage is TRBV6-2 or TRBV6-3 and J usage is TRBJ1-1; weak D call: TRBD1 (5 bases). CDR3 size: 13 residues. The V gene lost 0 bases and the J gene lost 7 bases, with 9 bases spanning the gap. Germline V lookup: CDR1 MNHEY, CDR2 SVGEGT. CDR3 DNA: TGTGCCAGCAGTTACTCCAAGGGGAGTGAAGCTTTCTTT. It yields the protein CASSYSKGSEAFF.

This clonotype has only one observation. The chain recombines TRBV9 with TRBJ1-1, with 8 bases identical to TRBD1. Trimming took 0 bases from V and 0 from J; bases not matched to a gene: 19. Per the germline V gene, CDR1 is SGDLS and CDR2 is YYNGEE. This CDR3 has 21 residues. CDR3 coding DNA: TGTGCCAGCAGCGTAGCTACGTGGGTCAGGGGGCGCTTCCACATGAACACTGAAGCTTTCTTT. This gives the protein CASSVATWVRGRFHMNTEAFF.

This clonotype was recorded many times. The gene calls are TRBV29-1 and TRBJ2-5; 9 bases match TRBD1. Germline trimming cut 6 bases from V and 3 bases from J; bases unmatched to any gene: 14. In germline, CDR1 is SQVTM, CDR2 ANQGSEA. CDR3 length equals 16 residues. The CDR3: CSVAGRDREAEETQYF. The CDR3 DNA reads as TGCAGCGTCGCCGGCCGGGACAGGGAGGCGGAAGAGACCCAGTACTTC.

The CDR3 loop reads CASSLAGAGSSYEQYF. CDR3 sequence (DNA): TGTGCCAGCAGCTTAGCCGGGGCTGGGAGCTCCTACGAGCAGTACTTC. The chain carries TRBV7-9 and TRBJ2-7; the D call may be TRBD1 or TRBD2 (5 bases each). The germline V gene encodes CDR1 SEHNR and CDR2 FQNEAQ (reference sequence). With 0 bases removed from V and 0 bases from J, the gap between germline ends came to 12 bases. CDR3 length: 16 residues.

This clonotype was counted many times. V usage is TRBV7-2 and J usage is TRBJ1-5; tentatively, D is TRBD1 (5 bases). CDR1 and CDR2 (germline): SGHTA, FQGNSA. The V end lost 4 bases, the J end lost 7 bases, and 11 bases lay between the germline ends. The length of the CDR3 is 13 residues. The CDR3, as DNA: TGTGCCAGCAGCTGGTCCTGGGGCCAGCCCCAGCATTTT. Its protein product is CASSWSWGQPQHF.

The chain links TRBV7-9 to TRBJ2-1; 10 bases are a match to TRBD2. Unmatched junction bases numbered 4, after V lost 5 bases and J lost 0 bases. Germline V gives CDR1 SEHNR, CDR2 FQNEAQ (reference sequence). CDR3 length equals 16 residues. The CDR3 DNA is TGTGCCAGCAGCGGGACTAGCGTGCTCTCCTACAATGAGCAGTTCTTC. Protein sequence: CASSGTSVLSYNEQFF.

This clonotype was found many times. The CDR3 nucleotides read TGCAGCGTTGCCTTTCCCTTAGCGGGAATGGATACGCAGTATTTT. It codes for CSVAFPLAGMDTQYF. This chain joins TRBV29-1 and TRBJ2-3, with 8 positions matching TRBD2. V was pared by 4 bases and J by 6 bases, with 12 bases of the junction left unmatched. The CDR3 spans 15 residues. Germline CDR1 reads SQVTM; CDR2 reads ANQGSEA.

Many counts were recorded for this clonotype. This chain uses TRBV5-1 with TRBJ2-3, with 10 positions matching TRBD2. The ends lost 2 bases at V and 5 bases at J; junction bases unmatched: 2. This CDR3 comprises 14 residues. From germline, CDR1 is SGHRS and CDR2 YFSETQ. CDR3 protein: CASSLRLAGDTQYF. In DNA, the CDR3 is TGCGCCAGCAGCTTACGACTAGCGGGAGATACGCAGTATTTT.

The genes are TRBV6-1 and TRBJ2-6; D is perhaps TRBD1 (5 bases). This CDR3 has 17 amino acids. CDR1 is MNHNS, CDR2 SASEGT, per germline. V shed 0 bases and J shed 1 base, with 10 bases lying between them. This CDR3 reads CASSEALGASGANVLTF. For the CDR3, the DNA is TGTGCCAGCAGTGAAGCCTTAGGGGCGTCTGGGGCCAACGTCCTGACTTTC.

Only a few counts were recorded for this clonotype. The CDR3 loop is CASSLGGTSGSTDTQYF. In nucleotides, the CDR3 is TGTGCCAGCAGCTTGGGGGGGACTAGCGGGAGCACAGATACGCAGTATTTT. The genes are TRBV5-6 and TRBJ2-3; TRBD2 aligns across 12 bases. CDR1 and CDR2 from the germline V gene are SGHDT and YYEEEE. The V and J ends lost 0 bases and 0 bases, in that order; junction bases with no gene match: 2. The CDR3 covers 17 residues. Using reference TRBV5-6 and TRBJ2-3 for the parts outside the CDR3, the full variable domain is DAGVTQSPTHLIKTRGQQVTLRCSPKSGHDTVSWYQQALGQGPQFIFQYYEEEERQRGNFPDRFSGHQFPNYSSELNVNALLLGDSALYLCASSLGGTSGSTDTQYFGPGTRLTVL.

The rearrangement joins TRBV6-1 to TRBJ2-6; tentative D call: TRBD2 (5 bases). CDR1 and CDR2 from the germline V gene are MNHNS and SASEGT. V was cut by 6 bases and J by 1 base, with 19 bases left in between. CDR3 length equals 18 residues. The CDR3 protein is CASRFRSYRGSGANVLTF. The CDR3 nucleotides read TGTGCCAGCAGGTTCCGATCCTACCGGGGTTCTGGGGCCAACGTCCTGACTTTC.

This clonotype was counted ten times or more. The rearrangement uses TRBV11-2 and TRBJ2-3; D is undetermined. The CDR3 spans 16 residues. V lost 1 base to trimming and J lost 0 bases, with 11 bases between them. The germline V gene encodes CDR1 SGHAT and CDR2 FQNNGV. This chain's CDR3 is CASSLGLVISTDTQYF. For the CDR3, the DNA is TGTGCCAGCAGCTTAGGGCTAGTAATCAGCACAGATACGCAGTATTTT.

This clonotype was seen at least ten times. This chain connects TRBV27 to TRBJ1-1; no definite D call. CDR1 is MNHEY and CDR2 is SMNVEV in the germline V gene (reference sequence). The CDR3 covers 14 residues. V was clipped by 5 bases and J by 1 base, with 11 bases between them. The DNA of the CDR3 is TGTGCCAGCAGTCATCAGGAGACGAACACTGAAGCTTTCTTT. Encoded protein: CASSHQETNTEAFF.

This clonotype showed up many times. The chain links TRBV5-1 to TRBJ1-2; the D is unclear. The germline V gene encodes CDR1 SGHRS and CDR2 YFSETQ. The CDR3 has 14 residues. Trimming cost V 0 bases and J 2 bases, with 8 bases left between them. DNA for the CDR3: TGCGCCAGCAGCTTGGAGGGTCGGAACTATGGCTACACCTTC. This sequence encodes CASSLEGRNYGYTF.

This clonotype has a handful of counts. V and J are TRBV11-2 and TRBJ1-1; D gene uncertain. The CDR3 is 14 residues long. V dropped 5 bases and J dropped 1 base, with 11 bases sitting between them. Germline loops: CDR1 SGHAT, CDR2 FQNNGV. The CDR3 reads CASSTETANTEAFF. The CDR3, as DNA: TGTGCCAGCAGCACAGAGACCGCGAACACTGAAGCTTTCTTT. Full variable domain (missing parts from reference TRBV11-2 and TRBJ1-1): EAGVAQSPRYKIIEKRQSVAFWCNPISGHATLYWYQQILGQGPKLLIQFQNNGVVDDSQLPKDRFSAERLKGVDSTLKIQPAKLEDSAVYLCASSTETANTEAFFGQGTRLTVV.

There are many counts of this clonotype. The genes are TRBV20-1 and TRBJ2-3; TRBD2 matches at 9 bases. This CDR3 comprises 15 residues. Germline V gene sequence: CDR1 DFQATT, CDR2 SNEGSKA (reference sequence). V shed 0 bases and J 6 bases; nucleotides not matched to a gene: 7. The DNA of the CDR3 is TGCAGTGCTAGAGACCAAATAGCGGGGGTCGATACGCAGTATTTT. Amino acids: CSARDQIAGVDTQYF.

This clonotype was picked up many times. This chain links TRBV29-1 with TRBJ1-1, with D uncertain. The CDR3 totals 12 residues. CDR1 and CDR2 (germline): SQVTM, ANQGSEA. Trimming took 1 base from V and 1 from J, leaving 4 bases between them. This chain's CDR3 is CSVEAGNTEAFF. In DNA form, the CDR3 reads TGCAGCGTTGAAGCGGGGAACACTGAAGCTTTCTTT.

This chain links TRBV18 with TRBJ2-3; 8 bases fit TRBD2. The CDR3 sequence is 17 residues long. Germline trimming cut 3 bases from V and 6 bases from J; bases unmatched to any gene: 14. Per germline, CDR1 KGHSH and CDR2 LQKENI. The CDR3 is CASSPVTPGGPSDTQYF. The CDR3 DNA reads TGTGCCAGCTCACCGGTAACTCCGGGAGGGCCGTCGGATACGCAGTATTTT.